This T cell receptor (beta chain) emerged from a study of read filtering for tumor transcriptome and immune sequencing. Study details: The cohort had more than 16 men and some 13 women aged roughly 40 to 80, mean about 72 years. IR-seq gave about 4 to 10.27 million TCR reads per sample; RNA-seq gave roughly 80 to 1273. R-ISS stage counts were eight or nine for I, 16 for II, about 7 for III.

From about 400 ng of RNA, a library with molecular barcoded alpha/delta and beta/gamma adaptors was made. One entry per CDR3 protein, called by TCRdb with MiXCR from the reads. The sample holds more than 35,000 distinct CDR3 sequences; around 11% are singletons and the top ten take around 35%. This CDR3 comprises 14 residues. The trim removed 4 bases at V and 5 bases at J, leaving 3 bases unmatched. The germline gives CDR1 KGHDR, CDR2 SFDVKD. Every patient had bone marrow sampled while the disease was active. Sequencing was performed on a population of CD138-negative cells sorted from bone marrow. The chain couples TRBV24-1 to TRBJ2-2; 7 bases agree with TRBD2. The receptor was derived from a donor at least 40 years old with multiple myeloma. CDR3 sequence (DNA): TGTGCCACCAGTGAGGCAGCGGGAACCGGGGAGCTGTTTTTT. It codes for CATSEAAGTGELFF.